The text below deals with one T cell receptor beta chain. What it recognizes is unknown. These data belong to a study of OX40 agonist ivuxolimab in advanced cancers. Findings and limits, study-wide: Compared with CD4+, CD8+ T cells on average had more expanded clones.

The data were produced by immunoSEQ multiplex PCR, yet TCRdb's version contains in-frame clones alone and is incomplete. The data contain 20,000 to 25,000 clones, 84% of them singletons. V was shortened by 3 bases and J by 2 bases, with 11 bases between the two germline ends. CDR1 and CDR2 (germline): SEHNR, FQNEAQ (reference sequence). This CDR3 has 14 amino acids. The receptor was derived from an adult with an advanced solid tumor such as melanoma, head and neck, liver or kidney cancer. The chain is built from TRBV7-9 and TRBJ2-7, with D possibly being TRBD2 (5 bases). The sequencing used CD4+ or CD8+ T cells sorted from blood, collected in a trial of the OX40 agonist ivuxolimab. CDR3 coding DNA: TGTGCCAGCAGCTTGGCCCGGGGTACCTACGAGCAGTACTTC. It translates to CASSLARGTYEQYF.